What follows are 15 T cell receptor beta chains derived from one specimen sequenced in a study of lymphopenia after photon versus proton radiotherapy. TCRdb keeps only in-frame clones here, not all; method: immunoSEQ multiplex PCR. Among 65,000 to 70,000 clones listed, approximately 91% were seen once. The specimen was peripheral blood, collected from a patient treated with photon-based radiotherapy. Receptors were obtained from a woman aged 70-85 years with pancreatic cancer.

The rearrangement uses TRBV7-9 and TRBJ2-5; 10 bases map to TRBD1. After removal of 5 bases from V and 6 bases from J, the junction contained 9 bases not matched to a gene. There are 15 residues in the CDR3. Germline values: CDR1 SEHNR, CDR2 FQNEAQ (reference sequence). CDR3 sequence reads: CASSPGTGVGKTQYF. The DNA of the CDR3 is TGTGCCAGCAGCCCCGGGACAGGGGTGGGGAAGACCCAGTACTTC.

J is TRBJ2-1 and V is TRBV6-5; D uncertain. Trimming took 0 bases from V and 4 from J, leaving 13 bases between them. CDR3 length: 16 residues. CDR1 and CDR2 from the germline V gene are MNHEY and SVGAGI. The CDR3 spells CASSYSEVIGYNEQFF. CDR3 bases: TGTGCCAGCAGTTACTCAGAAGTTATAGGTTACAATGAGCAGTTCTTC.

V gene TRBV21-1 combines with J gene TRBJ2-1; TRBD2, the table's D call, lacks a check against the DNA. TRBV21-1 is a known pseudogene. The CDR3 extends over 18 amino acids. The CDR3 DNA follows: TGTGCCAGCAGCAAAGACTTTGGAGCGGGAGAGACCTACAATGAGCAGTTCTTC. Residues: CASSKDFGAGETYNEQFF.

This chain joins TRBV4-3 and TRBJ2-6, with a weak D call TRBD2 (6 bases). The CDR3 length is 19 residues. Trimming left V 0 bases short and J 0 bases short, with 15 bases between. From germline, CDR1 is LGHNA and CDR2 YSLEER. The CDR3 coding sequence is TGCGCCAGCAGCCAAGAGGGTAATAGCGGATACTCTGGGGCCAACGTCCTGACTTTC. It translates to CASSQEGNSGYSGANVLTF.

This chain joins TRBV28 and TRBJ2-7; 8 nucleotides agree with TRBD2. The V segment lost 4 bases and the J segment 3 bases; nucleotides outside the gene matches: 8. Germline values: CDR1 MDHEN, CDR2 SYDVKM. The CDR3 is 15 amino acids. The CDR3 DNA reads TGTGCCAGCAGTTCCCTTAGCGGGACCCGCTACGAGCAGTACTTC. Protein sequence: CASSSLSGTRYEQYF.

J is TRBJ2-5 and V is TRBV15, with 11 bases fitting TRBD1. The J call may not be correct, given that the DNA end is closer to TRBJ2-7. Germline loops: CDR1 LNHNV, CDR2 YYDKDF (reference sequence). This CDR3 is 14 amino acids long. The CDR3 DNA follows: TGTGCCACCAGGAGGACAGGGGGCTTCGACGAGCAGTACTTC. Translation: CATRRTGGFDEQYF.

This chain joins TRBV18 and TRBJ2-7; 9 bases agree with TRBD2. Germline CDR1 is KGHSH and CDR2 is LQKENI. With V trimmed by 0 bases and J by 2 bases, 5 bases remained unmatched. The CDR3 sequence is 16 residues long. CDR3 protein: CASSPPVSGRTYEQYF. CDR3 DNA: TGTGCCAGCTCACCACCGGTTAGCGGGAGAACCTACGAGCAGTACTTC.

V and J are TRBV7-6 and TRBJ2-7; 7 bases are shared with TRBD1. The CDR3 covers 15 residues. CDR1 and CDR2 (germline): SGHVS, FNYEAQ. V lost 5 bases and J lost 2; bases outside the gene matches: 9. CDR3 DNA sequence: TGTGCCAGCAGCAAGGGGGCCGGGACCCCCTACGAGCAGTACTTC. The encoded protein is CASSKGAGTPYEQYF.

The chain recombines TRBV5-1 with TRBJ2-4, with TRBD1 matching over 10 bases. The V and J ends lost 5 bases and 10 bases, in that order; junction bases with no gene match: 6. Germline V gene lookup returns CDR1 SGHRS and CDR2 YFSETQ. The CDR3 consists of 13 residues. CDR3 bases: TGCGCCAGCAGTCCCGGGACAGGGGCAATTCAGTACTTC. This sequence encodes CASSPGTGAIQYF.

This clone was found once. This chain links TRBV19 with TRBJ2-7, with D possibly being TRBD1 or TRBD2 (5 bases each). With 5 bases removed from V and 0 bases from J, the gap between germline ends came to 14 bases. Germline V CDR1 and CDR2: LNHDA, SQIVND (reference sequence). The length of the CDR3 is 15 residues. CDR3 sequence (DNA): TGTGCCAGTAGTTCCCCCTTTGGGGGCTCCTACGAGCAGTACTTC. This encodes CASSSPFGGSYEQYF.

The chain combines TRBV7-6 with TRBJ1-3, with TRBD1 matching 8 bases. There are 15 residues in the CDR3. V lost 4 bases, J lost 4 bases, and 6 bases stayed unmatched. Germline V CDR1 and CDR2: SGHVS, FNYEAQ. The CDR3 is CASSSMTGAGNTIYF. The CDR3 DNA reads TGTGCCAGCAGCTCGATGACAGGGGCCGGAAACACCATATATTTT.

The chain links TRBV5-1 to TRBJ2-2, with D possibly matching TRBD2 (6 bases). V shed 7 bases and J shed 4 bases, with 14 bases lying between them. Germline lookup yields CDR1 SGHRS and CDR2 YFSETQ. The CDR3 length is 14 residues. CDR3 bases: TGCGCCAGCGCCCCGGGGGTGGGCACCGGGGAGCTGTTTTTT. Residues: CASAPGVGTGELFF.

V gene TRBV4-1 combines with J gene TRBJ1-4; D call uncertain. This CDR3 has 13 amino acids. The germline V and J ends were trimmed by 4 bases and 14 bases, with 17 bases remaining between them. CDR1 and CDR2 from the germline V gene are MGHRA and YSYEKL. The CDR3 reads CASSRKNAGSLFF. The CDR3 region has the DNA TGCGCCAGCAGCCGAAAAAATGCCGGGAGTCTGTTTTTT.

As concerns this clone: The junction does not match germline at one end; this may be a read error. The CDR3 nucleotides are TGCAGCGCTGAAGCGGGAGTAGGCTACGAGCAGTACTTC. As protein: CSAEAGVGYEQYF. The chain is built from TRBV29-1 and TRBJ2-7, with 8 nucleotides matching TRBD2. Germline-derived CDR1 and CDR2 are SQVTM and ANQGSEA. This CDR3 contains 13 residues.

The rearrangement links TRBV7-7 to TRBJ2-7; 10 bases align to TRBD2. Germline V gene lookup returns CDR1 SSHAT and CDR2 FNYEAQ (reference sequence). The length of the CDR3 is 12 residues. CDR3 in DNA: TGTGCTAGCTCTAGCGGGAGCGGCGAGCAGTACTTC. Translated, it gives CASSSGSGEQYF.